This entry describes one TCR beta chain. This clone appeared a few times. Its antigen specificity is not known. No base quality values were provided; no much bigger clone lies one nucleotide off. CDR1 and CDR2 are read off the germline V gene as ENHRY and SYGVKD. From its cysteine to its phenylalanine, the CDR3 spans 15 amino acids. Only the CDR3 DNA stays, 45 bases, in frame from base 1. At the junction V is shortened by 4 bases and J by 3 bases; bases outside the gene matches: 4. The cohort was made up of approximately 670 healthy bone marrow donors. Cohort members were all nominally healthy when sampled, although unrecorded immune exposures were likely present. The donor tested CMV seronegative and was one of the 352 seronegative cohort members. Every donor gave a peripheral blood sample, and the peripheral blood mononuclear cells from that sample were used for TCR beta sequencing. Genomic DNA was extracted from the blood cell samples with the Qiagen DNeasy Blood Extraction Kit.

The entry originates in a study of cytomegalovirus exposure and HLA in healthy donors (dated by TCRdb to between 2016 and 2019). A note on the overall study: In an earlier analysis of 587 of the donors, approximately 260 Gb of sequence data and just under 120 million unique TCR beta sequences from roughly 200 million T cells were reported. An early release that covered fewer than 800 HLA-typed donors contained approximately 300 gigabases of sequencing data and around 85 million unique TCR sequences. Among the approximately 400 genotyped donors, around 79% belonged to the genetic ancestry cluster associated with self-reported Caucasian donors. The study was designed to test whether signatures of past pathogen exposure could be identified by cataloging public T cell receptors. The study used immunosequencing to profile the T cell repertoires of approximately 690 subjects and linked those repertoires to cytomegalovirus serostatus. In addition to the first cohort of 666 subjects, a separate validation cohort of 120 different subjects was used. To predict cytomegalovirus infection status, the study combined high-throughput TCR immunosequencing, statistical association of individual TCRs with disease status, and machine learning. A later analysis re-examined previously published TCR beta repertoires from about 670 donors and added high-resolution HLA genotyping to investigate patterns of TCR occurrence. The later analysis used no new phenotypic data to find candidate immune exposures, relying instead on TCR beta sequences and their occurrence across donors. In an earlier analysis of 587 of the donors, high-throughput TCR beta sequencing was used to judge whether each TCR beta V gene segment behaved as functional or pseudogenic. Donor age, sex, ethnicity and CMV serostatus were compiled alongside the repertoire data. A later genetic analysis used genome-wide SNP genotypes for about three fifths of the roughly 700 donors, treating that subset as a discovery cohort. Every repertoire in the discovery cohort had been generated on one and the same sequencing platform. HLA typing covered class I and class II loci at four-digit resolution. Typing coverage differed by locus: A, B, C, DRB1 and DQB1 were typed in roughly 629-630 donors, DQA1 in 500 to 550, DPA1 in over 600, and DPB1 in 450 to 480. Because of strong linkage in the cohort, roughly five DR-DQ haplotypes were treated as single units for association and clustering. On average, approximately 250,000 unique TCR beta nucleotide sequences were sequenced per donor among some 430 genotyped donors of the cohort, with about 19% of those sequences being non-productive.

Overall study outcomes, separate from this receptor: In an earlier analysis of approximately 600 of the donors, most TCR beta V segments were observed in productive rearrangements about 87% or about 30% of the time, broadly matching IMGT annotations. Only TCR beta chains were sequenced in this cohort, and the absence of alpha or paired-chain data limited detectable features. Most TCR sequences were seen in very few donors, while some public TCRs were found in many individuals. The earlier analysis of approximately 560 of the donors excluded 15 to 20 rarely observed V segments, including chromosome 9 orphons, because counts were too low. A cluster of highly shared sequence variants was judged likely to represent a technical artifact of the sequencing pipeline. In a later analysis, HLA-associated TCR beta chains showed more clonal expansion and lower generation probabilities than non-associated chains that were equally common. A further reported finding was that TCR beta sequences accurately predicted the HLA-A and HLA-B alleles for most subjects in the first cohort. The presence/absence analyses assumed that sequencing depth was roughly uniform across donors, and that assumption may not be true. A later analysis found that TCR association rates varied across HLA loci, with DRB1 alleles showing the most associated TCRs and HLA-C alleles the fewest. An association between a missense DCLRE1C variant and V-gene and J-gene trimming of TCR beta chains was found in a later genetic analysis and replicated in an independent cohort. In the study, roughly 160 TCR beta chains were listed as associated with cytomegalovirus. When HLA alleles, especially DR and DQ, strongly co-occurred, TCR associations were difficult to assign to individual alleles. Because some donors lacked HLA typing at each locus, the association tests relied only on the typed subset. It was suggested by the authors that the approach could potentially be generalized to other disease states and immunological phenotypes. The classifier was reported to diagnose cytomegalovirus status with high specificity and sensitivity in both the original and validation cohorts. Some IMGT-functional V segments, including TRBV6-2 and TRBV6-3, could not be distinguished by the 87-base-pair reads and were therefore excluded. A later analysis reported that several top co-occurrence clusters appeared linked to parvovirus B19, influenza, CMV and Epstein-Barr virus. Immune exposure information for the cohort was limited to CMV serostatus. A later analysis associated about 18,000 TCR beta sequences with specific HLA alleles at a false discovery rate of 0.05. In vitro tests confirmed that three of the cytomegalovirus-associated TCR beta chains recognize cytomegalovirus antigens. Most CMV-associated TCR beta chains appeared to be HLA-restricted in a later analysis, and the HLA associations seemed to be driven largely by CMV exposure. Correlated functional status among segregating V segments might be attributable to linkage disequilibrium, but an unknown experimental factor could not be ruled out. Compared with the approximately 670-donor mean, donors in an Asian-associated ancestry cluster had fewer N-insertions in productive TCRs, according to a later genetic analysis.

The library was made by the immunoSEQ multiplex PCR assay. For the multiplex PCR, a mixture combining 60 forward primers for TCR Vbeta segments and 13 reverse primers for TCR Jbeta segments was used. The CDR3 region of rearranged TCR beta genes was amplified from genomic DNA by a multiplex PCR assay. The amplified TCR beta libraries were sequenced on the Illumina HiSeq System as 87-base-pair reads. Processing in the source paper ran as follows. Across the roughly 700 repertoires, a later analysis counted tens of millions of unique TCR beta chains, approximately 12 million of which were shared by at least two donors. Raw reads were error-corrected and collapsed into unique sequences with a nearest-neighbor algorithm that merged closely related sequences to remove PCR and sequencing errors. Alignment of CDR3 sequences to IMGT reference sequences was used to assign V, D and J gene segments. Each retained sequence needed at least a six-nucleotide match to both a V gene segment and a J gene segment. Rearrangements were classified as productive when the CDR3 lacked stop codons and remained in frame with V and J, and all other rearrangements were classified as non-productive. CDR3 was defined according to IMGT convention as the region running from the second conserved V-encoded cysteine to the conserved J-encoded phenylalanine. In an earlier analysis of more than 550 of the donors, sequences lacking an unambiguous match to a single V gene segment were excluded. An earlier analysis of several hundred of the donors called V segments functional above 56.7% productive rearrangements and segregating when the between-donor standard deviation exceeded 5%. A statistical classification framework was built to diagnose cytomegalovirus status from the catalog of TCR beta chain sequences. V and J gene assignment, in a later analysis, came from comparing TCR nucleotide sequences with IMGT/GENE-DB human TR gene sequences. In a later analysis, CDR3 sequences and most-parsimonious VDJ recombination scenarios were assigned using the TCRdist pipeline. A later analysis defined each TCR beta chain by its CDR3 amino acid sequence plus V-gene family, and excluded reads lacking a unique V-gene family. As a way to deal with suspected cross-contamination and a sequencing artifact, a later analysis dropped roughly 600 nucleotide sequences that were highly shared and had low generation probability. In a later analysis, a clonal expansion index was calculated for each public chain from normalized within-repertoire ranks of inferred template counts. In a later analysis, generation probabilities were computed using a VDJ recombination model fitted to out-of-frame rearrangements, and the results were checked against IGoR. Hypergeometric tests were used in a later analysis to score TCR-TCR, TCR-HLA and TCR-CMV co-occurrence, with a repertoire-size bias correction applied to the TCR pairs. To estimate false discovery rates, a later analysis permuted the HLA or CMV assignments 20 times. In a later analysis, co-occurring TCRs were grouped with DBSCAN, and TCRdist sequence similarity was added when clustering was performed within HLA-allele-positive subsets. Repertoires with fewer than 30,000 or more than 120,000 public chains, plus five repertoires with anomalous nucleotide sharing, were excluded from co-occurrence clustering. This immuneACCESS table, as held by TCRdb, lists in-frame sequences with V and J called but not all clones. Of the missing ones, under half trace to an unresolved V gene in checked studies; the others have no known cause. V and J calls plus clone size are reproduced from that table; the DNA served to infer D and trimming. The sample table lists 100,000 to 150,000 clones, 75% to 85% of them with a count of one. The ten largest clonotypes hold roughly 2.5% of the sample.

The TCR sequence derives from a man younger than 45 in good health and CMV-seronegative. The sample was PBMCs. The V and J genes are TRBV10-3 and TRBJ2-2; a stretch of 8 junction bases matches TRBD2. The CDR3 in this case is CAISGTSTYTGELFF. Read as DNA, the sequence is TGTGCCATCAGTGGGACTAGCACGTACACCGGGGAGCTGTTTTTT.